Detailed here is one T cell receptor (beta chain). Its matching antigen is unknown. The data derive from a study of OX40 agonist ivuxolimab in advanced cancers. The overall study: Three patients got partial responses; one had hepatocellular carcinoma and two had cutaneous melanoma. The study, taken as a whole, reports: CD4+ T cells averaged fewer expanded clones than CD8+ T cells.

V lost 2 bases, J lost 5 bases, and 6 bases stayed unmatched. Per germline, CDR1 SGHTA and CDR2 FQGNSA. This CDR3 contains 14 residues. The table came from immunoSEQ multiplex PCR; TCRdb's copy has only in-frame clones and leaves some out. The sample holds about 79,000 clones, 80% to 95% seen once. This material consisted of CD4+ or CD8+ T cells sorted from blood, taken in a trial of the OX40 agonist ivuxolimab. This chain connects TRBV7-2 to TRBJ2-7, with 7 bases fitting TRBD2. The TCR sequence derives from an adult with an advanced solid tumor such as melanoma, head and neck, liver or kidney cancer. CDR3 protein: CASSLQAGANEQYF. DNA of the CDR3: TGTGCCAGCAGCTTACAGGCGGGAGCCAACGAGCAGTACTTC. Based on the CDR3 plus reference TRBV7-2 and TRBJ2-7, the full variable domain is GAGVSQSPSNKVTEKGKDVELRCDPISGHTALYWYRQSLGQGLEFLIYFQGNSAPDKSGLPSDRFSAERTGGSVSTLTIQRTQQEDSAVYLCASSLQAGANEQYFGPGTRLTVT.